This T cell receptor (beta chain) was documented in a study of T cells in Graves' hyperthyroidism and ophthalmopathy. This CDR3 is built from 14 residues. From germline, CDR1 is MGHRA and CDR2 YSYEKL. V lost 1 base and J 0 bases, leaving 7 bases between the germline ends. Amplification targeted TCR beta CDR3 regions from RNA transcripts. HTBI primers drove first-round RT-PCR of the TCR CDR3. Via MiXCR, TCRdb re-called the multiplex PCR reads, giving one row per CDR3 protein. The profile shows roughly 500,000 distinct CDR3 sequences, 40% to 50% of them singletons. The genes are TRBV4-1 and TRBJ2-7; D is uncertain. This receptor was identified in an adult woman with Graves' disease, either hyperthyroidism or ophthalmopathy (not recorded which). Sequencing was carried out using peripheral blood or thyroid tissue (not recorded which). CDR3 protein: CASSQGQSSYEQYF. Written as DNA, the CDR3 is TGCGCCAGCAGCCAAGGTCAGAGCTCCTACGAGCAGTACTTC.